These 30 T cell receptor beta chains were sequenced from one sample in a study of blood T cell repertoires in COVID-19. TCRdb keeps only in-frame clones here, not all; method: immunoSEQ multiplex PCR. Of more than 90,000 clones listed, about 89% were seen once; the top ten hold 3.5% to 4.5%. The sequenced material came from peripheral blood. These receptors came from a man aged 40-49 years with acute or convalescent COVID-19.

The chain is built from TRBV5-1 and TRBJ1-1; 7 bases align to TRBD1. The CDR3 sequence is 15 residues long. CDR1 SGHRS and CDR2 YFSETQ come from the germline V gene. The ends lost 4 bases at V and 0 bases at J; junction bases unmatched: 6. The CDR3 region is CASSPRQGMNTEAFF. In nucleotides, the CDR3 is TGCGCCAGCAGCCCCCGACAGGGAATGAACACTGAAGCTTTCTTT.

CDR3 protein: CASSTSTGGNTEAFF. As DNA, the CDR3 is TGTGCCAGCAGCACCTCGACAGGGGGGAACACTGAAGCTTTCTTT. This chain connects TRBV11-3 to TRBJ1-1; 9 bases map to TRBD1. This CDR3 contains 15 residues. Germline V CDR1 and CDR2: SGHNT, YENEEA. V gave up 5 bases and J gave up 1 base; unmatched junction bases: 5.

The J gene is TRBJ1-1, the V gene TRBV6-6; TRBD1 might be the D (5 bases). Germline lookup yields CDR1 MNHNY and CDR2 SVGAGI (reference sequence). Trimming took 1 base from V and 1 from J, leaving 13 bases between them. The CDR3 has 16 amino acids. CDR3 sequence: CASSYYVGRRNTEAFF. CDR3 in DNA: TGTGCCAGCAGTTACTATGTGGGGCGAAGGAACACTGAAGCTTTCTTT.

J is TRBJ1-1 and V is TRBV3-1 (or the pseudogene TRBV3-2); no reliable D call. Germline CDR1 and CDR2: LGHDT and YNNKEL (reference sequence). V lost 5 bases and J 2 bases, leaving 6 bases between the germline ends. The CDR3 extends over 12 amino acids. As DNA, the CDR3 is TGTGCCAGCAGCACACGTAACACTGAAGCTTTCTTT. It specifies CASSTRNTEAFF.

V and J are TRBV2 and TRBJ1-3, with D hard to call. Germline V gene data show CDR1 as SNHLY and CDR2 as FYNNEI. V lost 7 bases and J lost 2, with 18 bases in between. CDR3 length equals 16 residues. The CDR3 loop is CASTSRGIRAGNTIYF. CDR3 in DNA: TGTGCCAGCACCTCCCGGGGAATAAGAGCTGGAAACACCATATATTTT.

The chain links TRBV6-5 to TRBJ2-3, with D possibly matching TRBD1 (5 bases). V lost 2 bases, J lost 5 bases, and 14 bases lay in between. Germline V gene data show CDR1 as MNHEY and CDR2 as SVGAGI. The CDR3 extends over 15 amino acids. CDR3 residues: CASSYLRSRGDTQYF. The CDR3 DNA reads as TGTGCCAGCAGTTACCTTAGGTCTAGGGGAGATACGCAGTATTTT.

This chain uses TRBV4-1 with TRBJ1-1; D uncertain. Trimming took 4 bases from V and 0 from J, leaving 12 bases between them. The CDR3 totals 15 residues. The germline CDR1 and CDR2 sequences are MGHRA and YSYEKL. CDR3 sequence (DNA): TGCGCCAGCAGCCTGGGTGACACGATGAACACTGAAGCTTTCTTT. This encodes CASSLGDTMNTEAFF.

The chain links TRBV6-5 to TRBJ2-2; D may be TRBD2 (5 bases). V was clipped by 4 bases and J by 0 bases, with 9 bases between them. From germline, CDR1 is MNHEY and CDR2 SVGAGI. The CDR3 totals 15 residues. CDR3 protein: CASSWGSANTGELFF. DNA of the CDR3: TGTGCCAGCAGTTGGGGTAGCGCGAACACCGGGGAGCTGTTTTTT.

The chain is built from TRBV6-5 and TRBJ2-2; D perhaps matches TRBD2 (6 bases). Trimming removed 5 bases at V and 1 base at J, with 11 bases between. CDR1 and CDR2 (germline): MNHEY, SVGAGI. The CDR3 extends over 15 amino acids. The CDR3 sequence: CASSLLGGNTGELFF. CDR3 sequence (DNA): TGTGCCAGCAGTCTACTCGGGGGGAACACCGGGGAGCTGTTTTTT.

This sequence joins TRBV10-3 and TRBJ2-5; 9 bases agree with TRBD2. The CDR3 length is 15 residues. CDR1 and CDR2 (germline): ENHRY, SYGVKD. V was pared by 2 bases and J by 1 base, with 2 bases of the junction left unmatched. The CDR3 DNA reads TGTGCCATCAGTGAGGGGACTAGCCCCCAAGAGACCCAGTACTTC. The encoded protein is CAISEGTSPQETQYF.

The V call is TRBV10-1, the J call TRBJ2-1; 7 bases match TRBD2. The CDR3 extends over 16 amino acids. Germline CDR1 reads WNHNN; CDR2 reads SYGVQD (reference sequence). Losses at the gene ends were 3 bases for V and 3 bases for J; bases not matched to a gene: 8. Here the CDR3 DNA reads TGCGCCAGCAGTGAATTTGCGGGAGCCGACTACAATGAGCAGTTCTTC. Its protein product is CASSEFAGADYNEQFF.

Here the CDR3 DNA reads TGCGCCAGCAGCCAAAGTCAGTCCTATAATTCACCCCTCCACTTT. The encoded protein is CASSQSQSYNSPLHF. The chain joins TRBV4-1 to TRBJ1-6; no definite D call. V lost 2 bases and J lost 1, with 6 bases in between. This CDR3 contains 15 residues. CDR1 and CDR2 (germline): MGHRA, YSYEKL.

The chain recombines TRBV5-1 with TRBJ2-3; D remains ambiguous. The CDR3 has 13 amino acids. From germline, CDR1 is SGHRS and CDR2 YFSETQ. The germline V and J ends were trimmed by 1 base and 6 bases, with 9 bases remaining between them. CDR3 region: CASSLLTADTQYF. Written as DNA, the CDR3 is TGCGCCAGCAGCTTGCTGACTGCCGATACGCAGTATTTT.

V gene TRBV18 combines with J gene TRBJ1-4; perhaps TRBD1 as D (6 bases). Germline CDR1 and CDR2: KGHSH and LQKENI. The CDR3 covers 14 residues. The V end was cut by 6 bases, the J end by 8 bases, with 16 bases between. CDR3 in DNA: TGTGCCAGCTCCCACGACATGGGGGCAGAAAAACTGTTTTTT. It codes for CASSHDMGAEKLFF.

The genes are TRBV7-6 and TRBJ2-1; 8 bases line up with TRBD1. The CDR3 has 14 residues. V dropped 4 bases and J dropped 8; count of bases not matched to a gene: 7. Looked up from germline, CDR1 is SGHVS and CDR2 is FNYEAQ. The CDR3 loop reads CASSSRTGSDEQFF. The CDR3 nucleotides read TGTGCCAGCAGCTCTCGGACAGGGAGCGATGAGCAGTTCTTC.

V is TRBV3-1 (or the pseudogene TRBV3-2) and J is TRBJ1-1, with a tentative D call TRBD1 (6 bases). Germline CDR1 and CDR2: LGHDT and YNNKEL (reference sequence). The CDR3 consists of 13 residues. V was clipped by 4 bases and J by 4 bases, with 10 bases between them. CDR3 in amino acids: CASSLGQSTEAFF. The DNA of the CDR3 is TGTGCCAGCAGCCTTGGACAGAGCACTGAAGCTTTCTTT.

The rearrangement links TRBV6-1 to TRBJ2-5; no reliable D call. The CDR3 consists of 14 residues. The V end lost 2 bases, the J end lost 0 bases, and 7 bases lay between the germline ends. The germline CDR1 and CDR2 sequences are MNHNS and SASEGT. The CDR3 DNA follows: TGTGCCAGCAGTGAATTAGCAAACCAAGAGACCCAGTACTTC. This gives the protein CASSELANQETQYF.

This chain links TRBV6-5 with TRBJ1-2; D ambiguous. Trimming left V 5 bases short and J 8 bases short, with 15 bases between. The CDR3 length is 13 residues. The V gene's germline CDR1 is MNHEY and CDR2 SVGAGI. Here the CDR3 reads CASSPREIQGYTF. The CDR3 DNA follows: TGTGCCAGCAGTCCCCGTGAGATCCAAGGCTACACCTTC.

In DNA, the CDR3 is TGTGCCAGCAGCCCAGGGGACACTGAAGCTTTCTTT. Translated: CASSPGDTEAFF. The J gene is TRBJ1-1, the V gene TRBV11-3, with D possibly being TRBD1 (6 bases). Trimming removed 5 bases at V and 3 bases at J, with 7 bases between. There are 12 residues in the CDR3. The V gene's germline CDR1 is SGHNT and CDR2 YENEEA.

The V gene is TRBV6-5, the J gene TRBJ1-5, with 8 positions matching TRBD1. The V gene end was trimmed by 7 bases and the J gene end by 5 bases; junction bases not matched to a gene: 10. Per germline, CDR1 MNHEY and CDR2 SVGAGI. The CDR3 is made up of 15 amino acids. CDR3 DNA: TGTGCCAGCACCTCAGGTGGACAGGGCTATCAGCCCCAGCATTTT. Its translation: CASTSGGQGYQPQHF.

V usage is TRBV5-5 and J usage is TRBJ1-5; 7 bases are shared with TRBD1. There are 14 residues in the CDR3. Germline V gene data show CDR1 as SGHKS and CDR2 as YYEKEE (reference sequence). V was clipped by 4 bases and J by 3 bases; unmatched bases: 4. The CDR3 coding sequence is TGTGCCAGCAGCCTTGGGACAGTCAATCAGCCCCAGCATTTT. This sequence encodes CASSLGTVNQPQHF.

CDR3 amino acids: CASSGETTQRQYF. The CDR3 DNA reads as TGTGCCAGCAGTGGGGAGACCACTCAGCGGCAGTACTTC. The rearrangement links TRBV2 to TRBJ2-7, with D perhaps matching TRBD2 (5 bases). Between the trimmed V and J ends, which lost 4 bases and 9 bases, there was a span of 16 bases. This CDR3 comprises 13 residues. From germline, CDR1 is SNHLY and CDR2 FYNNEI.

Remarks on this clone: A read error is likely here: a far larger clone is one base away. V is TRBV7-2 and J is TRBJ1-1, with 9 bases identical to TRBD1. The CDR3 covers 13 residues. The trim removed 5 bases at V and 6 bases at J, leaving 4 bases unmatched. In germline, CDR1 is SGHTA, CDR2 FQGNSA. In DNA form, the CDR3 reads TGTGCCAGCAGCCCGACAGGGGGGGCTGAAGCTTTCTTT. The encoded protein is CASSPTGGAEAFF.

The chain carries TRBV29-1 and TRBJ1-1; TRBD1 aligns across 9 bases. CDR1 and CDR2 from the germline V gene are SQVTM and ANQGSEA. This CDR3 region has 14 residues. J gave up 3 bases and V 6 bases, and 8 bases lay outside the gene matches. CDR3 in amino acids: CSVKRTGAYTEAFF. CDR3 coding DNA: TGCAGCGTCAAGAGGACAGGGGCCTACACTGAAGCTTTCTTT.

The genes are TRBV7-6 and TRBJ1-5; 10 bases agree with TRBD1. After removal of 1 base from V and 5 bases from J, the junction contained 2 bases not matched to a gene. This CDR3 is 15 amino acids long. CDR1 SGHVS and CDR2 FNYEAQ come from the germline V gene. DNA of the CDR3: TGTGCCAGCAGCTTAGGACAGGGGGCTTATCAGCCCCAGCATTTT. This sequence encodes CASSLGQGAYQPQHF.

This clone has just a few counts. The J gene is TRBJ2-7, the V gene TRBV12-5; no reliable D call. Trimming stripped 6 bases from V and 6 bases from J, with 12 bases between. This CDR3 is 12 amino acids long. From germline, CDR1 is LGHNT and CDR2 FRNRAP. CDR3: CASGGPRGEQYF. The CDR3 DNA reads TGTGCTAGTGGGGGTCCTCGCGGCGAGCAGTACTTC. The full variable domain, its missing parts supplied by reference TRBV12-5 and TRBJ2-7, is DARVTQTPRHKVTEMGQEVTMRCQPILGHNTVFWYRQTMMQGLELLAYFRNRAPLDDSGMPKDRFSAEMPDATLATLKIQPSEPRDSAVYFCASGGPRGEQYFGPGTRLTVT.

The rearrangement uses TRBV5-1 and TRBJ2-7; D might be TRBD2 (7 bases). Trimming took 5 bases from V and 4 from J, leaving 19 bases between them. Germline loops: CDR1 SGHRS, CDR2 YFSETQ. This CDR3 contains 15 residues. The CDR3 DNA reads TGCGCCAGCAGTTGGGGGGCGGGAGTATCATACGAGCAGTACTTC. It yields the protein CASSWGAGVSYEQYF. Supplemented by reference TRBV5-1 and TRBJ2-7, the full variable domain reads KAGVTQTPRYLIKTRGQQVTLSCSPISGHRSVSWYQQTPGQGLQFLFEYFSETQRNKGNFPGRFSGRQFSNSRSEMNVSTLELGDSALYLCASSWGAGVSYEQYFGPGTRLTVT.

The chain recombines TRBV18 with TRBJ1-5; 11 bases align to TRBD1. Germline V gene data show CDR1 as KGHSH and CDR2 as LQKENI. J lost 8 bases, V lost 5 bases, and 17 bases had no gene match. The CDR3 is 18 residues long. For the CDR3, the DNA is TGTGCCAGCTCAGCACGCCAGCCTCTGGACAGGGGGCGAGAGCCCCAGCATTTT. Its translation: CASSARQPLDRGREPQHF.

The rearrangement joins TRBV5-5 to TRBJ1-1; weak D call: TRBD1 (5 bases). This CDR3 is 18 amino acids long. Germline V lookup: CDR1 SGHKS, CDR2 YYEKEE (reference sequence). V gave up 2 bases and J gave up 0 bases, with 20 bases separating them. CDR3 coding DNA: TGTGCCAGCAGCTTAGGACCCGGGACGGACTACATGAACACTGAAGCTTTCTTT. This sequence encodes CASSLGPGTDYMNTEAFF.

This sequence joins TRBV7-3 and TRBJ1-1; D possibly corresponds to TRBD1 (6 bases). This CDR3 comprises 13 residues. V was cut by 5 bases and J by 1 base, with 8 bases left in between. Per the germline V gene, CDR1 is SGHTA and CDR2 is FQGTGA. CDR3 nucleotides: TGTGCCAGCAGCAAACAGGGGAACACTGAAGCTTTCTTT. Amino acid sequence: CASSKQGNTEAFF.